This T cell receptor beta chain was obtained from a study of blood T cell repertoires in COVID-19. As for the study in general: Acute and convalescent COVID-19 specimens originated in the United States, Italy and Spain. Sources were T cells, B-cell-depleted T cells, or PBMCs; the material itself was cDNA or gDNA.

The CDR3 sequence is 15 residues long. Trimming took off 5 bases at V and 0 bases at J, with 11 bases between the two ends. CDR1 is SGHTA, CDR2 FQGTGA, per germline. This clone was observed a single time. As originally analysed: Reference gene primer amplification in the assay estimated nucleated cell counts. Assay: immunoSEQ multiplex PCR; the TCRdb copy retains only in-frame clones and omits some. That table gives V, J and clone size, and the DNA gave D and trimming. This sample has 150,000 to 200,000 clones, with 80% to 90% found just once. The V and J genes are TRBV7-3 and TRBJ2-1; D may be TRBD1 (5 bases). This receptor was taken from an elderly woman with acute or convalescent COVID-19. The sequencing sample was made of peripheral blood. In DNA, the CDR3 is TGTGCCAGCAGCCCAGGGCGGAGCTCCTACAATGAGCAGTTCTTC. This gives the protein CASSPGRSSYNEQFF.